Each of the 30 T cell receptor beta chains below was sequenced from the same sample in a study of blood T cell repertoires in COVID-19. Repertoires were generated with immunoSEQ multiplex PCR, while TCRdb's copy carries only in-frame clones and drops some. The sample lists fewer than 200,000 clones; roughly 82% were seen once. The sample comprised peripheral blood. Every receptor here comes from a woman in her 40s with COVID-19, enrolled during active disease.

V and J are TRBV5-6 and TRBJ2-5, with TRBD1 as a possible D gene (6 bases). The CDR3 contains 15 residues. In germline, CDR1 is SGHDT, CDR2 YYEEEE. V was clipped by 1 base and J by 5 bases, with 15 bases between them. The CDR3 bases are TGTGCCAGCAGCTTGTGGTCAGGGGCCAGGGAGACCCAGTACTTC. Encoded protein: CASSLWSGARETQYF.

This chain joins TRBV11-2 and TRBJ1-4; no firm D call. V lost 1 base, J lost 3 bases, and 9 bases lay in between. Germline V lookup: CDR1 SGHAT, CDR2 FQNNGV. The CDR3 is made up of 15 amino acids. The CDR3 sequence is CASSLVRFANEKLFF. The CDR3, as DNA: TGTGCCAGCAGCTTAGTCCGTTTTGCTAATGAAAAACTGTTTTTT.

The chain combines TRBV30 with TRBJ1-2; maybe TRBD1 (6 bases). Germline values: CDR1 GTSNPN, CDR2 SVGIG (reference sequence). The V end was cut by 3 bases, the J end by 4 bases, with 15 bases between. The CDR3 consists of 14 residues. The CDR3 coding sequence is TGTGCCTGGAGAGATGTCACAGGGACCTATGGCTACACCTTC. Translated, it gives CAWRDVTGTYGYTF.

J is TRBJ2-1 and V is TRBV18, with TRBD1 identical over 7 bases. This CDR3 contains 14 residues. After removal of 4 bases from V and 3 bases from J, the junction contained 3 bases not matched to a gene. Germline CDR1 KGHSH, CDR2 LQKENI. This CDR3 is CASSRGQHYNEQFF. CDR3 nucleotides: TGTGCCAGCTCACGGGGACAGCACTACAATGAGCAGTTCTTC.

The rearrangement joins TRBV28 to TRBJ2-5; D may be TRBD1 (6 bases). Per the germline V gene, CDR1 is MDHEN and CDR2 is SYDVKM. The CDR3 has 12 amino acids. V was shortened by 9 bases and J by 3 bases, with 11 bases between the two germline ends. This CDR3 is CASQQGKETQYF. For the CDR3, the DNA is TGTGCCAGTCAACAGGGAAAAGAGACCCAGTACTTC.

V is TRBV7-8 and J is TRBJ2-7, with 9 bases lining up with TRBD2. Germline CDR1 is SGHVS and CDR2 is FQNEAQ. This CDR3 comprises 15 residues. V trimming: 5 bases; J trimming: 6 bases; junction bases outside the gene matches: 11. CDR3 region: CASSVLAGPPSEQYF. Here the CDR3 DNA reads TGTGCCAGCAGCGTCCTAGCGGGACCCCCGTCCGAGCAGTACTTC.

The rearrangement uses TRBV27 and TRBJ1-2; 9 bases line up with TRBD1. Germline CDR1 and CDR2: MNHEY and SMNVEV (reference sequence). The V and J ends lost 6 bases and 5 bases, in that order; junction bases with no gene match: 19. This CDR3 has 18 residues. The CDR3 sequence is CASSSEQGAPPWGYGYTF. In DNA, the CDR3 is TGTGCCAGCAGCTCCGAACAGGGGGCTCCCCCTTGGGGGTATGGCTACACCTTC.

The DNA of the CDR3 is TGTGCCAGCTCACTTCCGGGGGGAAATGAGCAGTTCTTC. Its translation: CASSLPGGNEQFF. The chain uses TRBV18 and TRBJ2-1, with 7 bases matching TRBD2. The CDR3 totals 13 residues. Germline CDR1 reads KGHSH; CDR2 reads LQKENI. The ends lost 4 bases at V and 7 bases at J; junction bases unmatched: 4.

The gene calls are TRBV11-2 and TRBJ1-5; possible D gene TRBD1, 5 bases. The V end lost 3 bases, the J end lost 5 bases, and 11 bases lay between the germline ends. The CDR3 spans 14 residues. The germline V gene encodes CDR1 SGHAT and CDR2 FQNNGV. The CDR3: CASSFGGADQPQHF. In DNA form, the CDR3 reads TGTGCCAGCAGCTTTGGCGGGGCGGATCAGCCCCAGCATTTT.

CDR3 in DNA: TGTGCCAGCAGCCTACTAGGGACTTTCGACAATGAGCAGTTCTTC. As protein: CASSLLGTFDNEQFF. The chain has TRBV11-2 and TRBJ2-1; D is perhaps TRBD2 (6 bases). Trimming stripped 5 bases from V and 5 bases from J, with 16 bases between. The V gene's germline CDR1 is SGHAT and CDR2 FQNNGV. CDR3 length equals 15 residues.

The rearrangement uses TRBV6-5 and TRBJ1-1; TRBD1 is a possible D gene (6 bases). This CDR3 region has 15 residues. CDR1 and CDR2 (germline): MNHEY, SVGAGI. V was shortened by 2 bases and J by 1 base, with 11 bases between the two germline ends. DNA for the CDR3: TGTGCCAGCAGTTACCGACAGGCCAGGAACACTGAAGCTTTCTTT. This sequence encodes CASSYRQARNTEAFF.

This clone has a handful of counts. The chain employs TRBV5-1 and TRBJ2-7; possible D gene TRBD2, 6 bases. The germline CDR1 and CDR2 sequences are SGHRS and YFSETQ. This CDR3 comprises 14 residues. Trimming removed 0 bases from V and 3 bases from J, with 10 bases in between. CDR3 sequence reads: CASSLGGGRYEQYF. CDR3 nucleotide sequence: TGCGCCAGCAGCTTGGGAGGAGGGCGCTACGAGCAGTACTTC.

This chain links TRBV18 with TRBJ1-5; 8 positions match TRBD1. J was trimmed by 1 base and V by 1 base; bases with no gene match: 6. The germline gives CDR1 KGHSH, CDR2 LQKENI. The CDR3 consists of 17 residues. Written as DNA, the CDR3 is TGTGCCAGCTCACCACTTCCAGGACAGGGCAGCAATCAGCCCCAGCATTTT. Amino acids: CASSPLPGQGSNQPQHF.

CDR3 protein: CASSEFSSAMGTQYF. The CDR3, as DNA: TGTGCCAGCAGTGAATTCTCTAGCGCCATGGGGACCCAGTACTTC. The genes are TRBV6-1 and TRBJ2-5; D is perhaps TRBD2 (6 bases). From germline, CDR1 is MNHNS and CDR2 SASEGT. Trimming shortened V by 2 bases and J by 7 bases, and 17 bases separated the two germline ends. This CDR3 has 15 residues.

The chain is built from TRBV29-1 and TRBJ2-1; maybe TRBD2 (6 bases). This CDR3 has 12 amino acids. Trimming took 3 bases from V and 3 from J, leaving 6 bases between them. CDR1 and CDR2 from the germline V gene are SQVTM and ANQGSEA. The CDR3 DNA follows: TGCAGCGTTGATAGCGGCTACAATGAGCAGTTCTTC. The encoded protein is CSVDSGYNEQFF.

The chain links TRBV12-3 or TRBV12-4 to TRBJ1-5; TRBD1 is a possible D gene (5 bases). The CDR3 sequence is 13 residues long. The ends were cut back, 4 bases at V and 4 bases at J, with 8 bases in the middle. The CDR3 nucleotides are TGTGCCAGCAGTTCCCAGGGTAATCAGCCCCAGCATTTT. This sequence encodes CASSSQGNQPQHF.

V and J are TRBV4-1 and TRBJ1-4; TRBD1 is a possible D gene (6 bases). Per germline, CDR1 MGHRA and CDR2 YSYEKL. The V end was cut by 1 base, the J end by 3 bases, with 15 bases between. This CDR3 spans 17 amino acids. The CDR3 protein is CASSQGHRQASNEKLFF. CDR3 sequence (DNA): TGCGCCAGCAGCCAAGGCCATAGACAGGCGTCTAATGAAAAACTGTTTTTT.

This clone has just one count. The J gene is TRBJ2-3, the V gene TRBV20-1; TRBD1 matches at 7 bases. The V gene end was trimmed by 6 bases and the J gene end by 3 bases; junction bases not matched to a gene: 0. Germline loops: CDR1 DFQATT, CDR2 SNEGSKA (reference sequence). This CDR3 is built from 11 residues. CDR3 bases: TGCAGTGCCAGGGGGACAGATACGCAGTATTTT. Translating gives CSARGTDTQYF.

In its sample, this clone is medium-sized. Written as DNA, the CDR3 is TGTGCCATCAGTGAGGGGAGGTGGGGTGAAGCTTTCTTT. It encodes CAISEGRWGEAFF. The chain carries TRBV10-3 and TRBJ1-1, with D hard to call. The CDR3 is 13 residues long. V lost 2 bases and J lost 7, with 11 bases in between. Per germline, CDR1 ENHRY and CDR2 SYGVKD.

The rearrangement joins TRBV14 to TRBJ1-2; possibly TRBD1 for D (6 bases). Germline V lookup: CDR1 SGHDN, CDR2 FVKESK. V was shortened by 1 base and J by 3 bases, with 12 bases between the two germline ends. This CDR3 contains 15 residues. The CDR3 sequence is CASSQVQGTDYGYTF. The CDR3 DNA reads TGTGCCAGCAGCCAAGTGCAGGGGACGGACTATGGCTACACCTTC. Full variable domain (remainder filled in from reference TRBV14 and TRBJ1-2): EAGVTQFPSHSVIEKGQTVTLRCDPISGHDNLYWYRRVMGKEIKFLLHFVKESKQDESGMPNNRFLAERTGGTYSTLKVQPAELEDSGVYFCASSQVQGTDYGYTFGSGTRLTVV.

The chain couples TRBV6-5 to TRBJ1-1, with 8 nucleotides matching TRBD1. V lost 6 bases to trimming and J lost 4 bases; unmatched junction nucleotides: 4. CDR3 size: 13 residues. The germline V gene has CDR1 MNHEY and CDR2 SVGAGI. The CDR3 loop is CASRKTGVTEAFF. The CDR3 DNA is TGTGCCAGCAGAAAGACAGGGGTCACTGAAGCTTTCTTT.

The gene calls are TRBV18 and TRBJ2-7, with 9 nucleotides matching TRBD2. J gave up 3 bases and V 3 bases, and 3 bases lay outside the gene matches. Germline values: CDR1 KGHSH, CDR2 LQKENI. The CDR3 is 14 residues long. As DNA, the CDR3 is TGTGCCAGCTCACCTAGCGGGAGAAACTACGAGCAGTACTTC. Translating it yields CASSPSGRNYEQYF.

The J gene is TRBJ2-2, the V gene TRBV5-4; 8 bases fit TRBD1. J gave up 3 bases and V 4 bases, and 5 bases lay outside the gene matches. Germline V gives CDR1 SGHNT, CDR2 YYREEE (reference sequence). CDR3 size: 15 residues. The DNA for the CDR3 is TGTGCCAGCAGCCACCAGGACAGGGACACCGGGGAGCTGTTTTTT. Translation gives CASSHQDRDTGELFF.

This sequence joins TRBV5-4 and TRBJ2-2; 9 bases are a match to TRBD1. The CDR3 consists of 16 residues. V lost 7 bases and J lost 3; bases outside the gene matches: 10. Germline V gives CDR1 SGHNT, CDR2 YYREEE (reference sequence). In DNA, the CDR3 is TGTGCCAGCGGGGGAGGAACAGGGGGCGACACCGGGGAGCTGTTTTTT. This codes for CASGGGTGGDTGELFF.

The chain recombines TRBV28 with TRBJ1-1, with D unresolved. Germline lookup yields CDR1 MDHEN and CDR2 SYDVKM. The CDR3 totals 15 residues. V was clipped by 2 bases and J by 0 bases, with 10 bases between them. The CDR3 DNA is TGTGCCAGCAGTTTACCCTCTCCGGTGAACACTGAAGCTTTCTTT. Its translation: CASSLPSPVNTEAFF.

The J gene is TRBJ1-1, the V gene TRBV19; no firm D call. Germline lookup yields CDR1 LNHDA and CDR2 SQIVND (reference sequence). V was shortened by 2 bases and J by 3 bases, with 10 bases between the two germline ends. This CDR3 is 14 amino acids long. Here the CDR3 DNA reads TGTGCCAGTAGTATACTGCCGGAGGACACTGAAGCTTTCTTT. Its protein is CASSILPEDTEAFF. Complete variable domain (other parts from reference TRBV19 and TRBJ1-1): DGGITQSPKYLFRKEGQNVTLSCEQNLNHDAMYWYRQDPGQGLRLIYYSQIVNDFQKGDIAEGYSVSREKKESFPLTVTSAQKNPTAFYLCASSILPEDTEAFFGQGTRLTVV.

The J gene is TRBJ2-5, the V gene TRBV4-1; 10 bases map to TRBD2. The CDR3 extends over 15 amino acids. J was trimmed by 5 bases and V by 1 base; bases with no gene match: 4. Germline-derived CDR1 and CDR2 are MGHRA and YSYEKL. Here the CDR3 DNA reads TGCGCCAGCAGCCAAGCTGGACTAGCGGTGGAGACCCAGTACTTC. This sequence encodes CASSQAGLAVETQYF.

The chain links TRBV10-1 to TRBJ2-7; D may be TRBD2 (6 bases). CDR3 size: 13 residues. Germline values: CDR1 WNHNN, CDR2 SYGVQD (reference sequence). V lost 3 bases and J lost 6, with 12 bases in between. CDR3 loop: CASSDALGGEQYV. The CDR3 nucleotides are TGCGCCAGCAGTGATGCCCTGGGAGGCGAGCAGTACGTC.

This rearrangement joins TRBV28 to TRBJ1-5; possible D gene TRBD1, 6 bases. CDR3 length: 16 residues. Germline V gives CDR1 MDHEN, CDR2 SYDVKM. Deletions cut 6 bases from V and 3 bases from J, with 18 bases between. The CDR3 loop is CASRQGLRGNNQPQHF. In nucleotides, the CDR3 is TGTGCCAGCAGACAGGGTCTTCGGGGTAACAATCAGCCCCAGCATTTT.

The J gene is TRBJ2-1, the V gene TRBV7-9; the D gene is possibly TRBD2 (5 bases). CDR3 length: 16 amino acids. Germline V gene data show CDR1 as SEHNR and CDR2 as FQNEAQ (reference sequence). The V gene lost 2 bases and the J gene lost 5 bases, with 16 bases spanning the gap. The chain's CDR3 is CASSLTLDWGNNEQFF. The CDR3 DNA follows: TGTGCCAGCAGCTTAACCCTGGACTGGGGAAACAATGAGCAGTTCTTC.